This is a list of T cell receptor beta chains from one sample in a study of control samples from healthy donors and cancer patients. TCRdb's copy holds only in-frame clones and misses some; the assay was immunoSEQ multiplex PCR. The profile shows around 180,000 clones, about 90% of them singletons. Source material: blood. Receptors were obtained from a woman aged 25 to 39 in good health. Each CDR3 is given with its conserved first and last residue. The order of the fields is D gene, clone size, J gene, V gene, CDR3 DNA, CDR3 protein. The D gene is left open where the match is weak. Part of the rows lack a size; the others show once, few, many or a class for expanded clones.

d_call: -
clone_size: -
j_call: TRBJ2-3
v_call: TRBV28
cdr3_nt: TGTGCCACCGGTTCGGGCCCAGATACGCAGTATTTT
cdr3_aa: CATGSGPDTQYF

d_call: TRBD1
clone_size: -
j_call: TRBJ1-2
v_call: TRBV19
cdr3_nt: TGTGCCAGTAGTATACGGTGGACAGGGCGGGGTGGTTACTATGGCTACACCTTC
cdr3_aa: CASSIRWTGRGGYYGYTF

d_call: -
clone_size: -
j_call: TRBJ2-5
v_call: TRBV7-9
cdr3_nt: TGTGCCAGCAGAGGCGGGTTCCAAGAGACCCAGTACTTC
cdr3_aa: CASRGGFQETQYF

d_call: -
clone_size: once
j_call: TRBJ1-1
v_call: TRBV15
cdr3_nt: TGTGCCACCAGCAGTGGTCGGAACACTGAAGCTTTCTTT
cdr3_aa: CATSSGRNTEAFF

d_call: TRBD1
clone_size: -
j_call: TRBJ1-6
v_call: TRBV4-1
cdr3_nt: TGCGCCAGCAGCCAAGAGCAGGGGGCAGGGAATTCACCCCTCCACTTT
cdr3_aa: CASSQEQGAGNSPLHF

d_call: -
clone_size: -
j_call: TRBJ2-4
v_call: TRBV27
cdr3_nt: TGTGCCAGCAGCCCGAGACATTTAGCCAAAAACATTCAGTACTTC
cdr3_aa: CASSPRHLAKNIQYF

d_call: -
clone_size: few
j_call: TRBJ1-2
v_call: TRBV2
cdr3_nt: TGTGCCAGCATTACGGAACATGGCTACACCTTC
cdr3_aa: CASITEHGYTF

d_call: -
clone_size: -
j_call: TRBJ2-7
v_call: TRBV25-1
cdr3_nt: TGTGCCAGCAGTCCGGGGAGTAGAGGCGAGCAGTACTTC
cdr3_aa: CASSPGSRGEQYF

d_call: -
clone_size: once
j_call: TRBJ2-5
v_call: TRBV23-1
cdr3_nt: TGCGCCAGCAGTCAATGGACTATTCGCGAGACCCAGTACTTC
cdr3_aa: CASSQWTIRETQYF

d_call: -
clone_size: -
j_call: TRBJ2-5
v_call: TRBV20-1
cdr3_nt: TGCAGTGGGTACAGACAAGAGACCCAGTACTTC
cdr3_aa: CSGYRQETQYF

d_call: -
clone_size: -
j_call: TRBJ1-2
v_call: TRBV10-3
cdr3_nt: TGTGCCACATGGGAAGGGGGGACCTATGGCTACACCTTC
cdr3_aa: CATWEGGTYGYTF

d_call: -
clone_size: -
j_call: TRBJ1-4
v_call: TRBV7-6
cdr3_nt: TGTGCCAGCAGCTTAGGACTGTTTTTT
cdr3_aa: CASSLGLFF

d_call: TRBD1
clone_size: -
j_call: TRBJ2-7
v_call: TRBV5-1
cdr3_nt: TGCGCCAGCAGCTGGCGGGGACAGGACTACGAGCAGTACTTC
cdr3_aa: CASSWRGQDYEQYF

d_call: -
clone_size: -
j_call: TRBJ1-1
v_call: TRBV7-9
cdr3_nt: TGTGCCAGCAGCTTACGCGCAGGGCAGGAGGGCACTGAAGCTTTCTTT
cdr3_aa: CASSLRAGQEGTEAFF

d_call: TRBD2
clone_size: once
j_call: TRBJ2-1
v_call: TRBV24-1
cdr3_nt: TGTGCCACCAGTGAGGGGACTAGCGATTCCTACAATGAGCAGTTCTTC
cdr3_aa: CATSEGTSDSYNEQFF